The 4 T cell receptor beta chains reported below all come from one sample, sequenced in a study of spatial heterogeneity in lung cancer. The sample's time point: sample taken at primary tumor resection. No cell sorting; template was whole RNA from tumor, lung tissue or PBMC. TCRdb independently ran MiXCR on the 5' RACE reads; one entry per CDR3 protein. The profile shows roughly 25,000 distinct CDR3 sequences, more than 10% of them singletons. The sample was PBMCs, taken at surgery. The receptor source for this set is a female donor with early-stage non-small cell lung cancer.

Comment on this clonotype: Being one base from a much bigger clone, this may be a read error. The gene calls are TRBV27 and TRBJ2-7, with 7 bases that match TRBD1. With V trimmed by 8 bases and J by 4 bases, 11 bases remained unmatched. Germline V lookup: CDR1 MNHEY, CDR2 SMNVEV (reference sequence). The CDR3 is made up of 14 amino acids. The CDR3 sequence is CASGTRQGQYEQYV. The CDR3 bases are TGTGCCAGCGGTACGCGACAGGGCCAATACGAGCAGTACGTC.

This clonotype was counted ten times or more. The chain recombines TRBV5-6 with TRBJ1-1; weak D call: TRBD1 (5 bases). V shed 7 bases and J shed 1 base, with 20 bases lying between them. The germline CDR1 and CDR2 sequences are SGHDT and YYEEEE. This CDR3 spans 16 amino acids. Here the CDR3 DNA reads TGTGCCAGCGTTGGGGCAGGCGGGCTCAGGAACACTGAAGCTTTCTTT. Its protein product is CASVGAGGLRNTEAFF.

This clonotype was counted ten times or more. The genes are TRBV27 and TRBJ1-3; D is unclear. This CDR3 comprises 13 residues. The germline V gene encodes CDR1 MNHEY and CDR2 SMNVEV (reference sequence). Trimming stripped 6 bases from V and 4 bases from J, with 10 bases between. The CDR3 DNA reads TGTGCCAGCAGCGGACCGACAGGAAACACCATATATTTT. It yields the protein CASSGPTGNTIYF.

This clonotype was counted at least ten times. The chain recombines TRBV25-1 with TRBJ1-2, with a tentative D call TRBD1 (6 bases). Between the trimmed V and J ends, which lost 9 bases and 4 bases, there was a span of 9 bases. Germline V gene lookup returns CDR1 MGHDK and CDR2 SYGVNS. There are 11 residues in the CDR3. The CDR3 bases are TGTGCCAGTCCCAGGGGCTATGGCTACACCTTC. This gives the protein CASPRGYGYTF.